Listed below are T cell receptor beta chains from one sample, sequenced in a study of blood T cell repertoires in COVID-19. Some clones are missing from TCRdb's copy, which holds only in-frame ones; the method was immunoSEQ multiplex PCR. Of 200,000 to 250,000 clones in the sample, 88% were seen once. Input material: peripheral blood. The receptors here all came from a man at least 80 years old with acute or convalescent COVID-19. The CDR3 runs from the conserved cysteine through the conserved F or W. A D gene is named only where the DNA matches it firmly. Clone size is stated in some rows and not others, as once, few, many or a class when expanded.

j_call | d_call | cdr3_length | clone_size | v_call | cdr3_aa | cdr3_nt
TRBJ2-3 | - | 15 | - | TRBV4-2 | CASSQVLGDTDTQYF | TGTGCCAGCAGCCAAGTATTAGGGGACACAGATACGCAGTATTTT
TRBJ2-1 | TRBD2 | 14 | once | TRBV6-5 | CASLTASGYNEQFF | TGTGCCAGCTTAACGGCTAGCGGATACAATGAGCAGTTCTTC
TRBJ2-6 | - | 15 | - | TRBV11-2 | CASSLGHSGANVLTF | TGTGCCAGCAGCTTAGGACATTCTGGGGCCAACGTCCTGACTTTC
TRBJ2-1 | TRBD1 | 15 | - | TRBV4-1 | CASSETGGLGNEQFF | TGCGCCAGCAGCGAGACAGGGGGGCTCGGAAATGAGCAGTTCTTC
TRBJ1-6 | TRBD1 | 16 | - | TRBV4-2 | CASSPRQTGVHSPLHF | TGTGCCAGCAGCCCACGGCAAACAGGGGTACATTCACCCCTCCACTTT
TRBJ2-3 | - | 14 | - | TRBV2 | CASIRGSPTDTQYF | TGTGCCAGCATTAGGGGTTCCCCCACAGATACGCAGTATTTT
TRBJ1-1 | TRBD1 | 15 | few | TRBV19 | CASSKYGTGYTEAFF | TGTGCCAGTAGCAAATACGGGACAGGGTACACTGAAGCTTTCTTT
TRBJ1-1 | - | 17 | - | TRBV18 | CASSPQTGLLRDTEAFF | TGTGCCAGCTCACCTCAAACCGGACTACTTCGAGACACTGAAGCTTTCTTT
TRBJ2-7 | TRBD1 | 13 | - | TRBV28 | CASSSQGTYEQYF | TGTGCCAGCAGCTCACAGGGGACCTACGAGCAGTACTTC
TRBJ1-2 | - | 11 | - | TRBV29-1 | CSVVAVYGYTF | TGCAGCGTTGTGGCGGTCTATGGCTACACCTTC
TRBJ1-1 | - | 14 | few | TRBV13 | CASSAIRGNTEAFF | TGTGCCAGCAGCGCGATCAGGGGAAACACTGAAGCTTTCTTT
TRBJ1-3 | - | 14 | once | TRBV7-2 | CASSYTGRGNTIYF | TGTGCCAGCAGTTATACAGGGCGAGGAAACACCATATATTTT
TRBJ2-5 | - | 12 | - | TRBV24-1 | CATSDFLETQYF | TGTGCCACCAGTGATTTCCTGGAGACCCAGTACTTC
TRBJ2-7 | TRBD1 | 15 | - | TRBV27 | CASRGPGTGQYEQYF | TGTGCCAGCAGAGGGCCCGGGACAGGTCAGTACGAGCAGTACTTC
TRBJ2-7 | TRBD2 | 15 | - | TRBV7-2 | CASSVGTSGWGEQYF | TGTGCCAGCAGCGTCGGGACTAGCGGCTGGGGGGAGCAGTACTTC
TRBJ2-7 | TRBD2 | 16 | - | TRBV28 | CASSSAGALNSYEQYF | TGTGCCAGCAGTTCAGCGGGAGCTCTCAATTCCTACGAGCAGTACTTC
TRBJ1-2 | TRBD1 | 15 | - | TRBV6-2/TRBV6-3 | CATSRPGQGTYGYTF | TGTGCCACCAGCCGACCGGGACAGGGGACGTATGGCTACACCTTC
TRBJ1-1 | TRBD1 | 14 | - | TRBV4-3 | CASSQGGGYTEAFF | TGCGCCAGCAGCCAAGGAGGGGGCTACACTGAAGCTTTCTTT
TRBJ2-2 | - | 13 | - | TRBV27 | CASKGLDTGELFF | TGTGCCAGCAAGGGGCTGGACACCGGGGAGCTGTTTTTT
TRBJ2-1 | - | 17 | - | TRBV28 | CASSLWGQGSSYNEQFF | TGTGCCAGCAGTTTATGGGGGCAGGGTAGCTCCTACAATGAGCAGTTCTTC
TRBJ2-7 | TRBD1 | 13 | many | TRBV10-3 | CAIRRDSSSEQYF | TGTGCCATCAGAAGGGACAGCTCCTCCGAGCAGTACTTC
TRBJ1-2 | - | 13 | once | TRBV6-5 | CASSYSTNYGYTF | TGTGCCAGCAGTTACTCGACAAACTATGGCTACACCTTC
TRBJ2-2 | - | 13 | - | TRBV6-6 | CASSTTAAGELFF | TGTGCCAGCAGTACCACAGCAGCCGGGGAGCTGTTTTTT
TRBJ1-6 | TRBD1 | 16 | - | TRBV7-9 | CASSGPGTGGSSPLHF | TGTGCCAGCAGCGGACCCGGGACAGGGGGTAGTTCACCCCTCCACTTT
TRBJ2-5 | TRBD1 | 15 | - | TRBV7-6 | CASRRTGGEEETQYF | TGTGCCAGCAGACGGACAGGGGGCGAGGAAGAGACCCAGTACTTC
TRBJ2-6 | - | 11 | - | TRBV27 | CGALGANVLTF | TGTGGAGCATTAGGGGCCAACGTCCTGACTTTC
TRBJ2-1 | TRBD2 | 17 | - | TRBV28 | CASSLGTSGRSYNEQFF | TGTGCCAGCAGTTTAGGGACTAGCGGGAGGTCCTACAATGAGCAGTTCTTC
TRBJ1-1 | - | 13 | few | TRBV29-1 | CSVGAGLNTEAFF | TGCAGCGTTGGCGCAGGCTTGAACACTGAAGCTTTCTTT
TRBJ1-2 | TRBD1 | 16 | - | TRBV5-6 | CASSLAPSGTGGGYTF | TGTGCCAGCAGCTTGGCGCCTTCCGGGACAGGGGGTGGCTACACCTTC
TRBJ1-2 | - | 13 | once | TRBV7-2 | CASSRDSDYGYTF | TGTGCCAGCAGCCGAGACAGTGACTATGGCTACACCTTC
TRBJ2-3 | - | 16 | - | TRBV5-1 | CASSLGSGTSTDTQYF | TGCGCCAGCAGCTTGGGATCCGGGACTAGCACAGATACGCAGTATTTT
TRBJ2-5 | - | 13 | - | TRBV19 | CASSIAGQETQYF | TGTGCCAGTAGTATAGCGGGCCAAGAGACCCAGTACTTC
TRBJ1-5 | - | 13 | - | TRBV12-3/TRBV12-4 | CASSVHSNQPQHF | TGTGCCAGCAGTGTTCATAGCAATCAGCCCCAGCATTTT